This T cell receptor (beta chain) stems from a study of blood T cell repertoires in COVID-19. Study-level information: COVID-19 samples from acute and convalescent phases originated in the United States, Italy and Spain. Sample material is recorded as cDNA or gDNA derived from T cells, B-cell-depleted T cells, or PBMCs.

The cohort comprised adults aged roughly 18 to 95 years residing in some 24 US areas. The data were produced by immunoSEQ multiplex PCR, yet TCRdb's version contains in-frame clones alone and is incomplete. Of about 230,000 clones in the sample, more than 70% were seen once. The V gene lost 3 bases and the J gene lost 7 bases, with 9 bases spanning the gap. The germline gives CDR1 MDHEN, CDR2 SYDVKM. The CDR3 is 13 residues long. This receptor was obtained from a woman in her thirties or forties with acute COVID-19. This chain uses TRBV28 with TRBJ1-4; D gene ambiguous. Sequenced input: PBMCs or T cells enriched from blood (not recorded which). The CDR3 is CASSLPRVEKLFF. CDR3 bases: TGTGCCAGCAGTTTGCCTCGGGTTGAAAAACTGTTTTTT.